This T cell receptor beta chain was obtained from a study of radiation and T cells in renal cell carcinoma. Trimming removed 4 bases at V and 6 bases at J, with 18 bases between. Per the germline V gene, CDR1 is SNHLY and CDR2 is FYNNEI. The CDR3 sequence is 15 residues long. Specified time point: baseline pretreatment blood. Treatment specified: 15 Gy SBRT to primary tumor, nephrectomy 4 weeks later. TCRdb's copy holds only in-frame clones and misses some; the assay was immunoSEQ multiplex PCR. Of some 140,000 clones in the sample, 70% to 90% are singletons; the top ten hold around 12%. The chain links TRBV2 to TRBJ1-2; perhaps TRBD1 as D (6 bases). The TCR was taken from a woman aged 45-65 years with renal cell carcinoma. Material: blood, obtained from a patient whose treatment included radiotherapy and nephrectomy. The CDR3 DNA reads TGTGCCAGCAGTGGCCGACAGGCCCCAGCGGATGGCTACACCTTC. This codes for CASSGRQAPADGYTF.